This T cell receptor beta chain was profiled in a study of Tregs in tolerant kidney transplant recipients. The assay was immunoSEQ multiplex PCR, and TCRdb's table has in-frame clones only and misses some. The sample data list 9,900 or so clones. The CDR3 is 15 residues long. After removal of 2 bases from V and 2 bases from J, the junction contained 2 bases not matched to a gene. CDR1 and CDR2 (germline): SGHTA, FQGTGA. Whole-study results and caveats: For some patients, primers changed over time, blocking nucleotide-level comparison.

Related graft donors supplied nonmyeloablative bone marrow transplants, and mixed chimerism was transient. A note on this clone: Antigen specificity is unknown. The CDR3 goes on 3 residues after the read ends, and that part is filled in from the germline J gene.

Material: CD8+ T cells from blood (PBMCs), obtained 24 months after the transplant. This receptor was taken from a human patient who received a combined kidney and bone marrow transplant. A share of the T cells may be of graft donor origin. V usage is TRBV7-3 and J usage is TRBJ2-5; 10 nucleotides line up with TRBD2. CDR3 region: CASSLVGLAQETQYF. The CDR3 DNA, read in part, is TGTGCCAGCAGCTTAGTGGGACTAGCGCAAGAGACC.